These T cell receptor beta chains were read from a single sample in a study of T cells in Graves' hyperthyroidism and ophthalmopathy. Via MiXCR, TCRdb re-called the multiplex PCR reads, giving one row per CDR3 protein. The sample holds some 500,000 distinct CDR3 sequences, approximately 15% seen once. The specimen sequenced was blood. The source of these receptors is a young woman with Graves' hyperthyroidism. CDR3s include the opening cysteine and the closing phenylalanine or tryptophan. D genes are given only for firm matches. Size is stated for part of the rows, as once, few or many counts, or as a class when the clone is expanded.

j_gene,abundance,len,d_gene,v_gene,CDR3aa,CDR3nt
TRBJ2-3,many,17,TRBD2,TRBV12-3/TRBV12-4,CATQTSGRAMAPDTQYF,TGTGCCACTCAGACTAGCGGGAGGGCCATGGCCCCAGATACGCAGTATTTT
TRBJ2-2,-,16,TRBD2,TRBV10-1,CASSEAKVAGDGELFF,TGCGCCAGCAGTGAGGCAAAGGTAGCGGGAGACGGGGAGCTGTTTTTT
TRBJ2-3,many,15,TRBD2,TRBV7-3,CASSPFTSGRDTQYF,TGTGCCAGCAGCCCCTTTACTAGCGGGAGGGATACGCAGTATTTT
TRBJ2-3,-,14,-,TRBV30,CAWSVVSHTDTQYF,TGTGCCTGGAGTGTAGTCTCCCACACAGATACGCAGTATTTT
TRBJ1-1,few,14,-,TRBV12-3/TRBV12-4,CASSSGRTYTEAFF,TGTGCCAGCAGTTCGGGACGGACTTACACTGAAGCTTTCTTT
TRBJ2-4,many,13,-,TRBV7-2,CASSLLGEDIQYF,TGTGCCAGCAGCTTACTGGGAGAGGACATTCAGTACTTC
TRBJ2-5,few,17,TRBD2,TRBV5-1,CASGFTGLAGGQETQYF,TGCGCCAGCGGATTCACAGGACTAGCGGGAGGGCAAGAGACCCAGTACTTC
TRBJ2-2,many,17,-,TRBV7-8,CASSLAPPDKNTGELFF,TGTGCCAGCAGCTTAGCGCCCCCCGACAAGAACACCGGGGAGCTGTTTTTT
TRBJ2-1,many,14,TRBD2,TRBV19,CASTPTSGAGGQFF,TGTGCCAGTACCCCGACTAGCGGGGCAGGGGGGCAGTTCTTC
TRBJ2-7,many,15,TRBD1,TRBV18,CASSPTGQGPYEQYF,TGTGCCAGCTCACCAACCGGACAGGGACCCTACGAGCAGTACTTC
TRBJ1-2,many,13,-,TRBV12-3/TRBV12-4,CASSFGPNYGYTF,TGTGCCAGCAGTTTCGGGCCTAACTATGGCTACACCTTC
TRBJ1-3,many,14,TRBD1,TRBV19,CASQDRNSGNTIYF,TGTGCCAGTCAGGACAGGAACTCTGGAAACACCATATATTTT
TRBJ2-5,many,14,TRBD1,TRBV12-3/TRBV12-4,CASSLRTGGETQYF,TGTGCCAGCAGCCTTAGGACAGGGGGGGAGACCCAGTACTTC
TRBJ1-5,many,14,-,TRBV7-2,CASSPRRLGEPQHF,TGTGCCAGCAGCCCGCGAAGGTTGGGTGAGCCCCAGCATTTT
TRBJ1-2,many,13,TRBD1,TRBV12-3/TRBV12-4,CASSPRDRAGYTF,TGTGCCAGCAGTCCCCGGGACAGGGCTGGCTACACCTTC
TRBJ2-1,-,13,TRBD2,TRBV2,CASSEKREGRRLF,TGTGCCAGCAGTGAAAAGCGGGAGGGCCGCCGGCTCTTC
TRBJ2-1,few,15,TRBD1,TRBV13,CASSLTGGESNEQFF,TGTGCCAGCAGCTTGACAGGGGGCGAAAGCAATGAGCAGTTCTTC
TRBJ2-3,many,15,TRBD1,TRBV2,CASSGPGQGTDTQYF,TGTGCCAGCAGTGGACCGGGACAGGGGACAGATACGCAGTATTTT
TRBJ1-1,many,13,-,TRBV19,CASSIEGNTEAFF,TGTGCCAGTAGTATAGAAGGGAACACTGAAGCTTTCTTT
TRBJ2-7,few,14,-,TRBV4-1,CASSTGLVDYEQYF,TGCGCCAGCAGCACAGGGCTAGTAGACTACGAGCAGTACTTC
TRBJ2-3,-,16,TRBD2,TRBV4-2,CASSQDLRLAGDTQYF,TGTGCCAGCAGCCAAGACCTAAGACTAGCGGGAGATACGCAGTATTTT
TRBJ2-1,-,16,-,TRBV20-1,CSVPTGTFSSYNEQFF,TGCAGTGTCCCAACCGGGACATTTAGCTCCTACAATGAGCAGTTCTTC
TRBJ2-2,many,16,-,TRBV7-3,CASSSRPLAPTGELFF,TGTGCCAGCAGCTCGAGACCGCTAGCGCCTACCGGGGAGCTGTTTTTT
TRBJ1-1,many,13,-,TRBV7-2,CASSSTYRGQAFF,TGTGCCAGCAGCTCTACTTATCGGGGCCAAGCTTTCTTT
TRBJ1-1,-,13,-,TRBV15,CATSRPVNTEAFF,TGTGCCACCAGCAGACCCGTGAACACTGAAGCTTTCTTT
TRBJ1-2,once,15,-,TRBV27,CASSYEAPEKHGYTF,TGTGCCAGCAGTTACGAGGCACCGGAAAAACATGGCTACACCTTC
TRBJ2-7,many,12,-,TRBV18,CASSPGQYEQYF,TGTGCCAGCTCCCCTGGACAGTACGAGCAGTACTTC
TRBJ1-2,many,13,TRBD1,TRBV10-1,CASSPGQGDGYTF,TGCGCCAGCAGTCCGGGACAGGGAGATGGCTACACCTTC
TRBJ2-1,many,15,TRBD2,TRBV7-9,CASRSTSGSVNEQFF,TGTGCCAGCAGGTCAACTAGCGGGAGTGTCAATGAGCAGTTCTTC
TRBJ1-1,many,12,-,TRBV13,CASSSRASEAFF,TGTGCCAGCAGCTCCAGGGCATCTGAAGCTTTCTTT
TRBJ2-1,-,17,-,TRBV2,CASSRRILSRSYNEQFF,TGTGCCAGCAGCCGACGGATACTGAGTCGTTCCTACAATGAGCAGTTCTTC
TRBJ2-1,-,13,-,TRBV20-1,CSARAGEGYEQFF,TGCAGTGCTAGAGCGGGAGAGGGCTACGAGCAGTTCTTC
TRBJ1-4,many,14,TRBD1,TRBV10-2,CASGDRDIDEKLFF,TGCGCCAGCGGAGACAGGGATATAGATGAAAAACTGTTTTTT
TRBJ2-1,many,14,TRBD2,TRBV2,CASGLAGVYNEQFF,TGTGCCAGCGGACTAGCGGGAGTATACAATGAGCAGTTCTTC
TRBJ2-1,many,15,TRBD1,TRBV6-4,CASSDSQGPYNEQFF,TGTGCCAGCAGTGACTCACAGGGGCCCTACAATGAGCAGTTCTTC
TRBJ2-2,few,14,-,TRBV20-1,CSARTGFDTGELFF,TGCAGTGCTAGAACCGGGTTCGACACCGGGGAGCTGTTTTTT
TRBJ1-1,many,15,-,TRBV5-1,CASSLTGDMNTEAFF,TGCGCCAGCAGCCTCACAGGAGACATGAACACTGAAGCTTTCTTT
TRBJ1-4,-,15,TRBD1,TRBV19,CASMTTGTGYEKLFF,TGTGCCAGTATGACTACCGGGACAGGGTACGAAAAACTGTTTTTT
TRBJ1-2,many,11,TRBD1,TRBV12-3/TRBV12-4,CASNRGGSYTF,TGTGCCAGCAACAGGGGAGGGAGCTACACCTTC
TRBJ2-1,-,13,-,TRBV6-1,CASHPGMNNEQFF,TGTGCCAGCCACCCAGGTATGAACAATGAGCAGTTCTTC
TRBJ1-1,many,14,-,TRBV30,CALDRIGDHTEAFF,TGTGCTCTGGATCGGATCGGGGATCACACTGAAGCTTTCTTT
TRBJ1-4,many,15,TRBD1,TRBV15,CATSAPGQGDEKLFF,TGTGCCACCAGCGCACCGGGACAGGGAGACGAAAAACTGTTTTTT
TRBJ2-5,many,16,TRBD1,TRBV3-1,CASSQPGQATQETQYF,TGTGCCAGCAGCCAACCGGGACAGGCTACGCAAGAGACCCAGTACTTC
TRBJ2-3,-,14,-,TRBV6-2/TRBV6-3,CASRTSLNTDTQYF,TGTGCCAGCAGGACTAGTCTAAACACAGATACGCAGTATTTT